These 20 T cell receptor beta chains were sequenced from one sample in a study of cytomegalovirus exposure and HLA in healthy donors. PCR primers comprised 60 Vbeta and 13 Jbeta primers. Libraries were prepared by immunoSEQ multiplex PCR; TCRdb keeps only in-frame clonotypes and omits some of them. The sample records 130,000 to 150,000 clones, less than 85% being singletons. The sample was PBMCs. The receptors come from a man between 35 and 55 years old in good health and CMV-seropositive.

This clone came up a few times. The chain carries TRBV28 and TRBJ2-5; 10 positions match TRBD1. The V segment lost 5 bases and the J segment 4 bases; nucleotides outside the gene matches: 10. CDR3 size: 16 residues. Looked up from germline, CDR1 is MDHEN and CDR2 is SYDVKM. DNA for the CDR3: TGTGCCAGCAGTCTGACAGGGGGCGAGGGTCGAGAGACCCAGTACTTC. This translates into CASSLTGGEGRETQYF. Variable domain in full (rest from reference TRBV28 and TRBJ2-5): DVKVTQSSRYLVKRTGEKVFLECVQDMDHENMFWYRQDPGLGLRLIYFSYDVKMKEKGDIPEGYSVSREKKERFSLILESASTNQTSMYLCASSLTGGEGRETQYFGPGTRLLVL.

This clone was seen more than once but under ten times. The genes are TRBV29-1 and TRBJ2-7; D is unclear. CDR1 is SQVTM and CDR2 is ANQGSEA in the germline V gene. CDR3 length equals 10 residues. V dropped 7 bases and J dropped 7 bases, with 11 bases sitting between them. This CDR3 is CSAVGAEQYF. The CDR3 DNA is TGCAGCGCCGTCGGTGCTGAGCAGTACTTC.

This chain joins TRBV5-6 and TRBJ1-2; 10 nucleotides align to TRBD1. Germline CDR1 reads SGHDT; CDR2 reads YYEEEE. The V gene end was trimmed by 4 bases and the J gene end by 8 bases; junction bases not matched to a gene: 5. The CDR3 is made up of 13 amino acids. DNA for the CDR3: TGTGCCAGCAGCATGACAGGGGGCGCCGGCTACACCTTC. Its protein is CASSMTGGAGYTF.

This chain's CDR3 is CASSRYQGEAFF. The CDR3 DNA is TGTGCCAGCTCACGCTATCAGGGTGAAGCTTTCTTT. The chain recombines TRBV18 with TRBJ1-1; the D gene is possibly TRBD1 (5 bases). The germline V gene has CDR1 KGHSH and CDR2 LQKENI. This CDR3 spans 12 amino acids. V dropped 4 bases and J dropped 7 bases, with 10 bases sitting between them.

This chain uses TRBV19 with TRBJ1-1; 7 positions match TRBD1. Germline V gene data show CDR1 as LNHDA and CDR2 as SQIVND (reference sequence). After removal of 5 bases from V and 7 bases from J, the junction contained 19 bases not matched to a gene. The CDR3 is made up of 17 amino acids. The CDR3 here is CASSPEGDSMPPFEAFF. In DNA form, the CDR3 reads TGTGCCAGTAGTCCCGAGGGGGACAGTATGCCTCCGTTTGAAGCTTTCTTT.

The rearrangement joins TRBV7-6 to TRBJ2-7; 10 bases match TRBD1. The CDR3 runs 14 residues. Per germline, CDR1 SGHVS and CDR2 FNYEAQ. Trimming removed 0 bases from V and 6 bases from J; junction bases left unmatched: 2. The CDR3 DNA follows: TGTGCCAGCAGCTTAGCGGGACAGGGGCTCGAGCAGTACTTC. Translated, it gives CASSLAGQGLEQYF. The entire variable domain, with the rest obtained from reference TRBV7-6 and TRBJ2-7, is as follows: GAGVSQSPRYKVTKRGQDVALRCDPISGHVSLYWYRQALGQGPEFLTYFNYEAQQDKSGLPNDRFSAERPEGSISTLTIQRTEQRDSAMYRCASSLAGQGLEQYFGPGTRLTVT.

DNA for the CDR3: TGTGCCAGCAGTTACTCGGCAGTAAAAAACATTCAGTACTTC. Protein: CASSYSAVKNIQYF. The V and J genes are TRBV6-6 and TRBJ2-4; D remains unclear. The CDR3 runs 14 residues. V lost 0 bases and J lost 4, with 7 bases in between. CDR1 is MNHNY, CDR2 SVGAGI, per germline (reference sequence).

This sequence joins TRBV6-5 and TRBJ2-4, with 7 positions matching TRBD2. Looked up from germline, CDR1 is MNHEY and CDR2 is SVGAGI. V lost 6 bases, J lost 4 bases, and 9 bases stayed unmatched. The CDR3 consists of 15 residues. This CDR3 is CASRTTAGGKNIQYF. CDR3 sequence (DNA): TGTGCCAGCAGAACAACAGCCGGGGGGAAAAACATTCAGTACTTC.

The chain recombines TRBV19 with TRBJ2-5; 8 bases map to TRBD1. The CDR3 length is 13 residues. Trimming took 8 bases from V and 5 from J; bases not matched to a gene: 7. CDR1 and CDR2 (germline): LNHDA, SQIVND (reference sequence). This CDR3 is CASGQGVGETQYF. For the CDR3, the DNA is TGTGCCAGTGGACAGGGAGTGGGTGAGACCCAGTACTTC.

The chain combines TRBV7-9 with TRBJ2-3; a weak D match, TRBD2 (6 bases). Trimming shortened V by 5 bases and J by 0 bases, and 12 bases separated the two germline ends. This CDR3 contains 15 residues. CDR1 and CDR2 from the germline V gene are SEHNR and FQNEAQ (reference sequence). This CDR3 reads CASSPRGASTDTQYF. The DNA of the CDR3 is TGTGCCAGCAGCCCCCGCGGGGCTAGCACAGATACGCAGTATTTT.

The chain employs TRBV7-9 and TRBJ2-7; 9 bases map to TRBD2. CDR3 size: 17 residues. Germline V CDR1 and CDR2: SEHNR, FQNEAQ (reference sequence). The ends lost 4 bases at V and 0 bases at J; junction bases unmatched: 10. In nucleotides, the CDR3 is TGTGCCAGCAGCTCCGGACTAGCGACGCAGAGCTCCTACGAGCAGTACTTC. It codes for CASSSGLATQSSYEQYF.

The count of this clone is one. The CDR3 bases are TGTGCCAGCAGCTTGCGGGCTAGCGGGAGCTACGAGCAGTACTTC. It codes for CASSLRASGSYEQYF. The chain carries TRBV5-4 and TRBJ2-7; 10 positions agree with TRBD2. The trim removed 1 base at V and 3 bases at J, leaving 4 bases unmatched. Germline V gene lookup returns CDR1 SGHNT and CDR2 YYREEE (reference sequence). This CDR3 has 15 amino acids.

The chain couples TRBV10-3 to TRBJ1-5; 9 bases map to TRBD1. Germline assignment: CDR1 ENHRY and CDR2 SYGVKD. After removal of 3 bases from V and 9 bases from J, the junction contained 6 bases not matched to a gene. The CDR3 consists of 14 residues. CDR3 DNA sequence: TGTGCCATCAGTGAAGGACAGGGGTCGCGGCCCCAGCATTTT. Protein sequence: CAISEGQGSRPQHF.

The chain is built from TRBV2 and TRBJ1-5; the match to TRBD1 covers 10 bases. The CDR3 spans 16 residues. The V gene end was trimmed by 2 bases and the J gene end by 5 bases; junction bases not matched to a gene: 6. Germline lookup yields CDR1 SNHLY and CDR2 FYNNEI. DNA of the CDR3: TGTGCCAGCAGTGAAAGGACAGGGGGTTGGGATCAGCCCCAGCATTTT. Its translation is CASSERTGGWDQPQHF.

The chain recombines TRBV19 with TRBJ1-2; 9 nucleotides line up with TRBD1. Unmatched junction bases numbered 8, after V lost 4 bases and J lost 5 bases. Germline V gives CDR1 LNHDA, CDR2 SQIVND (reference sequence). The CDR3 is 15 residues long. The CDR3: CASSTGTGNRYGYTF. The CDR3 bases are TGTGCCAGTAGTACCGGGACAGGGAATAGGTATGGCTACACCTTC.

The CDR3 DNA is TGTGCCTGGGGCGCAGGGAGGTGGACTGAAGCTTTCTTT. This gives the protein CAWGAGRWTEAFF. This chain uses TRBV30 with TRBJ1-1, with D perhaps matching TRBD1 (5 bases). The V end was cut by 5 bases, the J end by 5 bases, with 15 bases between. Germline CDR1 reads GTSNPN; CDR2 reads SVGIG (reference sequence). This CDR3 is built from 13 residues.

This clone has a handful of counts. V and J are TRBV28 and TRBJ1-1; TRBD1 agrees at 9 bases. Germline CDR1 MDHEN, CDR2 SYDVKM. Germline trimming cut 6 bases from V and 1 base from J; bases unmatched to any gene: 3. The CDR3 is 14 amino acids. CDR3 protein: CASRNRGRNTEAFF. The CDR3 DNA follows: TGTGCCAGCAGGAACAGGGGGCGGAACACTGAAGCTTTCTTT. Filled out from reference TRBV28 and TRBJ1-1, the complete variable domain reads DVKVTQSSRYLVKRTGEKVFLECVQDMDHENMFWYRQDPGLGLRLIYFSYDVKMKEKGDIPEGYSVSREKKERFSLILESASTNQTSMYLCASRNRGRNTEAFFGQGTRLTVV.

The chain has TRBV7-2 and TRBJ2-3; 12 bases are a match to TRBD2. The CDR3 runs to 19 residues. Germline lookup yields CDR1 SGHTA and CDR2 FQGNSA. Trimming took 3 bases from V and 1 from J; bases not matched to a gene: 11. Written as DNA, the CDR3 is TGTGCCAGCAGCTTTCCTCGACTAGCGGGAGAGTTAGGCACAGATACGCAGTATTTT. Translating it yields CASSFPRLAGELGTDTQYF.

This chain joins TRBV2 and TRBJ1-2; 7 bases are a match to TRBD1. CDR1 and CDR2 from the germline V gene are SNHLY and FYNNEI. The ends lost 1 base at V and 1 base at J; junction bases unmatched: 3. The CDR3 has 15 residues. This CDR3 is CASSEVGQINYGYTF. In DNA, the CDR3 is TGTGCCAGCAGTGAAGTGGGACAGATTAACTATGGCTACACCTTC.

This rearrangement joins TRBV29-1 to TRBJ1-5; 8 nucleotides match TRBD1. J was trimmed by 3 bases and V by 7 bases; bases with no gene match: 8. CDR3 length equals 14 residues. Germline V gene sequence: CDR1 SQVTM, CDR2 ANQGSEA. This CDR3 reads CSAGQGASNQPQHF. DNA of the CDR3: TGCAGCGCCGGTCAGGGGGCCTCCAATCAGCCCCAGCATTTT.